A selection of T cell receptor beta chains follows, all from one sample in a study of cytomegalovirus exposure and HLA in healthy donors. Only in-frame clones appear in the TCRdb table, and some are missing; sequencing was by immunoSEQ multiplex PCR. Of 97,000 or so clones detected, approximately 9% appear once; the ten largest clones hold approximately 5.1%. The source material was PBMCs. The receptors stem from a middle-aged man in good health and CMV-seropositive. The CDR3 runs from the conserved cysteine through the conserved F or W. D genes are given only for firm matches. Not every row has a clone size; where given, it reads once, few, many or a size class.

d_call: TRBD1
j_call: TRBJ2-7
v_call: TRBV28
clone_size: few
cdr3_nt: TGTGCCAGCAGTGTAAGCCGGGACAGCTACGAGCAGTACTTC
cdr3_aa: CASSVSRDSYEQYF

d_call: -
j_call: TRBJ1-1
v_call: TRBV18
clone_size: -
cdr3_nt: TGTGCCAGCTCCCGGCGGGAGGGGCCGTCGAAGACTGAAGCTTTCTTT
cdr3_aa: CASSRREGPSKTEAFF

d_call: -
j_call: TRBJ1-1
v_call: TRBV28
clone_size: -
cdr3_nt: TGTGCCAGCAGTTTTCCTAACACTGAAGCTTTCTTT
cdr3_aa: CASSFPNTEAFF

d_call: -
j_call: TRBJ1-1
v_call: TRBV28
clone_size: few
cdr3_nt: TGTGCCAGCATAAAGCGAACGAACGAAGCTTTCTTT
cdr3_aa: CASIKRTNEAFF

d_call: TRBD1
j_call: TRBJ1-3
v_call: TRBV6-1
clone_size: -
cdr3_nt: TGTGCCAGCAGCTGGACAGGGACTGGAAACACCATATATTTT
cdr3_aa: CASSWTGTGNTIYF

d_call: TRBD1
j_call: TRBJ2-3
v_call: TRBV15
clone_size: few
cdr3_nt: TGTGCCACCAGCAGTCTCGGACAGGGGTTAGATACGCAGTATTTT
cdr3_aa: CATSSLGQGLDTQYF

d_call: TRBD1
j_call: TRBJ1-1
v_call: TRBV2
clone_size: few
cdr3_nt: TGTGCCAGCAGACAATCGACAGGGACCAACACTGAAGCTTTCTTT
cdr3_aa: CASRQSTGTNTEAFF

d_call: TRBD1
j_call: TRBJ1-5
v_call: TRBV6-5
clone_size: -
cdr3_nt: TGTGCCAGCAGACCGGGACAGGTAAACAATCAGCCCCAGCATTTT
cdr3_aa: CASRPGQVNNQPQHF

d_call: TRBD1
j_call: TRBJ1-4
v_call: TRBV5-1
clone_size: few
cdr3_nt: TGCGCCAGCAGAAGGACAGGCGGTAATGAAAAACTGTTTTTT
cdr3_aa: CASRRTGGNEKLFF

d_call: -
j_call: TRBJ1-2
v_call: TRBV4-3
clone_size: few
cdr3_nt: TGCGCCAGCAGCCAAGATCAGGGTCTCTATGGCTACACCTTC
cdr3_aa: CASSQDQGLYGYTF

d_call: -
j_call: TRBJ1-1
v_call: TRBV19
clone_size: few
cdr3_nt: TGTGCCAGTAGTTCGGGACTCGTGAACACTGAAGCTTTCTTT
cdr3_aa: CASSSGLVNTEAFF

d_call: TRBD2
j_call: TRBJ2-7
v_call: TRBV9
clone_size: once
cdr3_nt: TGTGCCAGCAGCGAGTCACTAGCGGGAGGATATGAGCAGTACTTC
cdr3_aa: CASSESLAGGYEQYF

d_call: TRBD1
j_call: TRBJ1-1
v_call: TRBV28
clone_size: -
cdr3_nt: TGTGCCAGCAGTCCACACCACAGGGGCACTGAAGCTTTCTTT
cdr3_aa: CASSPHHRGTEAFF

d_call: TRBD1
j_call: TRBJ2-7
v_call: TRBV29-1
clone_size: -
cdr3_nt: TGCAGCGTTGGGGACAGGGGGCCCTACGAGCAGTACTTC
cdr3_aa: CSVGDRGPYEQYF

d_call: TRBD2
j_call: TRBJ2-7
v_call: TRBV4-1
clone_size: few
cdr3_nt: TGCGCCAGCAGCCAAGGACTAGCGGGAAGAGGCGAGCAGTACTTC
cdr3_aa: CASSQGLAGRGEQYF

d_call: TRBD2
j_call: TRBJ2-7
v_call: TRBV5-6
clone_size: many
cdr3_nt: TGTGCCAGCAGCCCTTGGAGGCGGGGGGAAGAGTACGAGCAGTACTTC
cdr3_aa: CASSPWRRGEEYEQYF

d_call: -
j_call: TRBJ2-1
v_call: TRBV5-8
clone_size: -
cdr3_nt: TGTGCCAGCAGCTTACCAGGGGGGTGGTACAATGAGCAGTTCTTC
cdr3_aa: CASSLPGGWYNEQFF

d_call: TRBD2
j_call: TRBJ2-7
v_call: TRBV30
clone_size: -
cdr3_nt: TGTGCCTGGAGTGTCCAGCGGGGAGTATACGAGCAGTACTTC
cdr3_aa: CAWSVQRGVYEQYF

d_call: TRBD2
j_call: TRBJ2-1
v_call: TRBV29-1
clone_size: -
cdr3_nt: TGCAGCGTGGACAAGCGGGAGGGGTACAATGAGCAGTTCTTC
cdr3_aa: CSVDKREGYNEQFF

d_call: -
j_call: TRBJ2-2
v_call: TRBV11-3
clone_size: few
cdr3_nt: TGTGCCAGCAGCCGAGCCAACACCGGGGAGCTGTTTTTT
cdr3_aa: CASSRANTGELFF

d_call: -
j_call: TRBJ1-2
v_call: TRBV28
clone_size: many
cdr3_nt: TGTGCCAGTACAGGCATCTATGGCTACACCTTC
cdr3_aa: CASTGIYGYTF

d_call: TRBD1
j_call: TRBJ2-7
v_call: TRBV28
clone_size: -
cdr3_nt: TGTGCCAGCAGCCGGACAGGGGACTCCTACGAGCAGTACTTC
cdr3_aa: CASSRTGDSYEQYF

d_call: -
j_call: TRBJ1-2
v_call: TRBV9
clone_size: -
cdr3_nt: TGTGCCAGCAGCGTGTCCCAGGGAAAGGGGAACTATGGCTACACCTTC
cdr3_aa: CASSVSQGKGNYGYTF

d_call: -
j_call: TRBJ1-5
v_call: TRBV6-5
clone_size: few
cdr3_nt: TGTGCCAGCAGTTACCGGGGAACTCAGCCCCAGCATTTT
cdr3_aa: CASSYRGTQPQHF

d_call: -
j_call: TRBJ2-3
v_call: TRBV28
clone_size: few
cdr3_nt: TGTGCCAGCAGGCCCCCGGGACTGTACACAGATACGCAGTATTTT
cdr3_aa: CASRPPGLYTDTQYF

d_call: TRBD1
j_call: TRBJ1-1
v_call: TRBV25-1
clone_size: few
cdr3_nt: TGTGCCACCTCACAGGGGGGGAGGGCTGAAGCTTTCTTT
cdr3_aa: CATSQGGRAEAFF

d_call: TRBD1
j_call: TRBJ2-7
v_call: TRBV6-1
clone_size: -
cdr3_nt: TGTGCCAGCACCTCACTCGCGACAGGGGGCGAGCAGTACTTC
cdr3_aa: CASTSLATGGEQYF

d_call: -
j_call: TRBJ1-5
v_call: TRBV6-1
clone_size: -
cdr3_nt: TGTGCCAGCAGTGTTCAGGCCTCAGGGGGCAATCAGCCCCAGCATTTT
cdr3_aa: CASSVQASGGNQPQHF

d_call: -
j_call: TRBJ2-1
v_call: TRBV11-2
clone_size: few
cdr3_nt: TGTGCCAGCAGCTTAGTGGTAGAAGACAATGAGCAGTTCTTC
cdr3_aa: CASSLVVEDNEQFF

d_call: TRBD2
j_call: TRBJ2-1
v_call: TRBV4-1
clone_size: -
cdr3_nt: TGCGCCAGCAGCCAAGAATTTTGGGATAGCGGGAGTAACAATGAGCAGTTCTTC
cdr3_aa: CASSQEFWDSGSNNEQFF

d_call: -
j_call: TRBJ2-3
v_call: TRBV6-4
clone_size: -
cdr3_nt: TGTGCCAGCAGCCCCCGGGGCACAGATACGCAGTATTTT
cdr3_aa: CASSPRGTDTQYF

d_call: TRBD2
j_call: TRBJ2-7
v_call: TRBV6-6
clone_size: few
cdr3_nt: TGTGCCAGCAGCACCGGGACTAACTACGAGCAGTACTTC
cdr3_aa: CASSTGTNYEQYF

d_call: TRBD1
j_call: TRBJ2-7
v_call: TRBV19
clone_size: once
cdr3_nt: TGTGCCAGCCAAACCGGGACAGGGTCAGCCCACGAGCAGTACTTC
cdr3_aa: CASQTGTGSAHEQYF

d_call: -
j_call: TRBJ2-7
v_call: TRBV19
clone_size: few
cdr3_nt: TGTGCCAGTAGTATTTCGAGCTCCTACGAGCAGTACTTC
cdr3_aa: CASSISSSYEQYF

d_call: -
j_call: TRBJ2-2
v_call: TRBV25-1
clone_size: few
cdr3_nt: TGTGCCAGCACCCGGGGTGCCGGGGAGCTGTTTTTT
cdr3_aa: CASTRGAGELFF

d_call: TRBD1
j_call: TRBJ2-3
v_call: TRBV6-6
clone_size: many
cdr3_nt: TGTGCCAGCAGGGGACAGGGAACCTTCACAGATACGCAGTATTTT
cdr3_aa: CASRGQGTFTDTQYF

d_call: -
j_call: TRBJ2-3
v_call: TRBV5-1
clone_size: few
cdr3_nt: TGCGCCAGCAGCTTGGGCAGGGAATCAGATACGCAGTATTTT
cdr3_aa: CASSLGRESDTQYF